One T cell receptor (beta chain) is described in this entry. Its antigen is currently unknown. The data were taken from a study of EBV T-cell therapy then PD-1 blockade in nasopharyngeal carcinoma. Germline trimming cut 7 bases from V and 1 base from J; bases unmatched to any gene: 9. Germline CDR1 ENHRY, CDR2 SYGVKD. This CDR3 has 15 amino acids. Data came from immunoSEQ multiplex PCR; TCRdb stores just in-frame clones and leaves some out. The profile shows approximately 25,000 clones, about 87% of them singletons. Treatment meaning: AdE1-LMPpoly-expanded autologous EBV-specific T-cell therapy followed by anti-PD-1 nivolumab.

The receptor comes from a man aged 35-49 years with nasopharyngeal carcinoma. The rearrangement uses TRBV10-3 and TRBJ2-5; 7 bases map to TRBD1. The input for sequencing was CD8+ T cells from blood, taken at approximately day 64 from a patient whose treatment included autologous EBV-specific T cells and nivolumab. Here the CDR3 reads CAINSKGTAQETQYF. CDR3 nucleotides: TGTGCCATCAACTCGAAAGGGACAGCCCAAGAGACCCAGTACTTC.